This T cell receptor (beta chain) was sequenced during a study of blood T cell repertoires in COVID-19. About the research overall: The analysed material was cDNA or gDNA that came from T cells, B-cell-depleted T cells, or PBMCs.

Germline V gene lookup returns CDR1 MNHEY and CDR2 SMNVEV (reference sequence). V gave up 4 bases and J gave up 2 bases, with 12 bases separating them. The CDR3 is 15 amino acids. Source study methods: It was from reference gene primer amplification that nucleated cell counts were estimated. Assay used: immunoSEQ multiplex PCR; TCRdb lists only in-frame clones, some missing. V and J calls and clone size are given by that table; D and trimming were obtained from the DNA. Among 100,000 to 150,000 clones, around 85% were seen once, and the ten largest hold about 15%. The gene calls are TRBV27 and TRBJ1-3; the D gene is possibly TRBD1 (6 bases). This TCR was sampled from a woman aged 45-65 years with acute or convalescent COVID-19. The sequenced material came from peripheral blood. The chain's CDR3 is CASSSSRGPGNTIYF. The CDR3 nucleotides read TGTGCCAGCAGTTCTAGCAGGGGACCTGGAAACACCATATATTTT.